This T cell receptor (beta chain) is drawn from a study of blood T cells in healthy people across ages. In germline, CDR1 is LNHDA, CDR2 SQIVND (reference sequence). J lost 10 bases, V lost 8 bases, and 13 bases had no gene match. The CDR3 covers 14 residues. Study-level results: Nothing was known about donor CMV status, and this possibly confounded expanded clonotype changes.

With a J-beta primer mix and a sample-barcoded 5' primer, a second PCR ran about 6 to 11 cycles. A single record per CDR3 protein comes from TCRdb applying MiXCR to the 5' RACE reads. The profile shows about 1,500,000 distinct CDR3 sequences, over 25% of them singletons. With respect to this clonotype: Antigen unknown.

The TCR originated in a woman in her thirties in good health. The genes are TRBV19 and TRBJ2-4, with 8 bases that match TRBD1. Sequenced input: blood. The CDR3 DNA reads TGTGCCAGTTCTCACCAGGGGGCGGTCACTATTCAGTACTTC. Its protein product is CASSHQGAVTIQYF. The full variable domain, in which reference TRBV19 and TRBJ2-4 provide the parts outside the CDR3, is DGGITQSPKYLFRKEGQNVTLSCEQNLNHDAMYWYRQDPGQGLRLIYYSQIVNDFQKGDIAEGYSVSREKKESFPLTVTSAQKNPTAFYLCASSHQGAVTIQYFGAGTRLSVL.